Presented here are 20 T cell receptor beta chains from one specimen sequenced in a study of blood T cell repertoires in COVID-19. Only in-frame clones appear in the TCRdb table, and some are missing; sequencing was by immunoSEQ multiplex PCR. The sample holds 200,000 to 300,000 clones; 65% to 85% are singletons and the top ten take around 5.2%. Sequenced sample: peripheral blood. These receptors came from a human donor in a cohort sampled during active COVID-19.

In its sample, this clone was seen a few times. The V gene is TRBV19, the J gene TRBJ1-1, with D tentatively TRBD1 (5 bases). Germline values: CDR1 LNHDA, CDR2 SQIVND (reference sequence). The CDR3 spans 13 residues. V was clipped by 3 bases and J by 5 bases, with 10 bases between them. The CDR3 DNA is TGTGCCAGTAGTATCCAGGGAACTACTGAAGCTTTCTTT. Translation: CASSIQGTTEAFF.

The chain carries TRBV6-5 and TRBJ1-2; D may be TRBD1 (5 bases). The ends were cut back, 0 bases at V and 4 bases at J, with 9 bases in the middle. CDR3 length: 14 amino acids. CDR1 is MNHEY and CDR2 is SVGAGI in the germline V gene. CDR3 DNA sequence: TGTGCCAGCAGTTACTCGAAAGGGGTCTATGGCTACACCTTC. It codes for CASSYSKGVYGYTF.

The chain couples TRBV28 to TRBJ2-7, with 8 bases lining up with TRBD1. In germline, CDR1 is MDHEN, CDR2 SYDVKM. V lost 1 base, J lost 5 bases, and 4 bases stayed unmatched. This CDR3 comprises 14 residues. CDR3 amino acids: CASSLSLTGDEQYF. Written as DNA, the CDR3 is TGTGCCAGCAGTTTATCCTTGACAGGGGACGAGCAGTACTTC.

V is TRBV5-6 and J is TRBJ2-7; weak D call: TRBD1 (5 bases). CDR3 length: 13 residues. Trimming took 0 bases from V and 3 from J, leaving 7 bases between them. Germline V gene lookup returns CDR1 SGHDT and CDR2 YYEEEE. The CDR3 reads CASSLEQVYEQYF. The DNA of the CDR3 is TGTGCCAGCAGCTTGGAACAGGTCTACGAGCAGTACTTC.

The CDR3 region is CASSESRQATNYNEQFF. The CDR3 bases are TGCGCCAGCAGTGAGTCCCGACAGGCGACTAATTACAATGAGCAGTTCTTC. The chain uses TRBV10-2 and TRBJ2-1; D is possibly TRBD1 (6 bases). The V gene lost 0 bases and the J gene lost 4 bases, with 16 bases spanning the gap. The CDR3 runs 17 residues. Germline-derived CDR1 and CDR2 are WSHSY and SAAADI.

This chain joins TRBV9 and TRBJ1-1, with D perhaps TRBD1 (5 bases). Germline CDR1 and CDR2: SGDLS and YYNGEE. Trimming shortened V by 4 bases and J by 0 bases, and 13 bases separated the two germline ends. The CDR3 is 15 amino acids. Here the CDR3 DNA reads TGTGCCAGCAGCCCGACTCCAGGGCTGAACACTGAAGCTTTCTTT. It translates to CASSPTPGLNTEAFF.

In regard to this clone: At one end the junction does not follow the germline gene, possibly because of a read error. The V call is TRBV10-3, the J call TRBJ2-7; 7 bases agree with TRBD1. The germline CDR1 and CDR2 sequences are ENHRY and SYGVKD. The CDR3 covers 15 residues. CDR3 sequence (DNA): TGTGCCATCAGTGAGTCCGGGACAGAGCCCTACGGGCAGTACTTC. Its translation: CAISESGTEPYGQYF.

The rearrangement joins TRBV6-5 to TRBJ2-2; possible D gene TRBD2, 5 bases. Deletions cut 7 bases from V and 6 bases from J, with 18 bases between. Germline lookup yields CDR1 MNHEY and CDR2 SVGAGI. The CDR3 totals 15 residues. This chain's CDR3 is CASTNRGQLAGELFF. The CDR3 bases are TGTGCCAGCACCAACAGAGGGCAGTTAGCCGGGGAGCTGTTTTTT.

The chain is built from TRBV5-1 and TRBJ2-3; 9 bases are shared with TRBD2. Losses at the gene ends were 3 bases for V and 2 bases for J; bases not matched to a gene: 7. Germline lookup yields CDR1 SGHRS and CDR2 YFSETQ. The CDR3 covers 16 residues. Here the CDR3 reads CASSYSGSGFTDTQYF. The CDR3 nucleotides read TGCGCCAGCAGCTATAGCGGGAGCGGCTTCACAGATACGCAGTATTTT.

This clone was seen more than once but under ten times. This chain joins TRBV2 and TRBJ2-2; D perhaps matches TRBD1 (5 bases). The CDR3 totals 12 residues. Germline CDR1 is SNHLY and CDR2 is FYNNEI. Trimming took 10 bases from V and 1 from J, leaving 7 bases between them. For the CDR3, the DNA is TGTGCCACCGGACAGAACACCGGGGAGCTGTTTTTT. This sequence encodes CATGQNTGELFF.

V and J are TRBV15 and TRBJ2-1, with TRBD1 as a possible D gene (6 bases). V was shortened by 2 bases and J by 7 bases, with 18 bases between the two germline ends. The CDR3 spans 16 residues. Germline loops: CDR1 LNHNV, CDR2 YYDKDF (reference sequence). The CDR3 region is CATSRSQDSLGNEQFF. CDR3 DNA: TGTGCCACCAGCAGATCTCAGGACAGTCTCGGGAATGAGCAGTTCTTC.

The V call is TRBV19, the J call TRBJ2-3; D may be TRBD2 (5 bases). Germline lookup yields CDR1 LNHDA and CDR2 SQIVND (reference sequence). The CDR3 length is 15 residues. Trimming stripped 5 bases from V and 1 base from J, with 13 bases between. In DNA, the CDR3 is TGTGCCAGTAGTGAGCTAGCCCGCCGCACAGATACGCAGTATTTT. Protein product: CASSELARRTDTQYF.

The chain links TRBV14 to TRBJ2-5; D is perhaps TRBD2 (5 bases). Germline V gives CDR1 SGHDN, CDR2 FVKESK. V dropped 4 bases and J dropped 5 bases, with 14 bases sitting between them. CDR3 length: 14 residues. This CDR3 reads CASSPLGGGETQYF. The CDR3 DNA reads TGTGCCAGCAGCCCACTAGGAGGTGGGGAGACCCAGTACTTC. The full variable domain, rest sourced from reference TRBV14 and TRBJ2-5, is EAGVTQFPSHSVIEKGQTVTLRCDPISGHDNLYWYRRVMGKEIKFLLHFVKESKQDESGMPNNRFLAERTGGTYSTLKVQPAELEDSGVYFCASSPLGGGETQYFGPGTRLLVL.

This clone was seen once. The chain joins TRBV5-1 to TRBJ2-7; 7 bases agree with TRBD2. V trimming: 1 base; J trimming: 2 bases; junction bases outside the gene matches: 15. This CDR3 contains 18 residues. Germline CDR1 reads SGHRS; CDR2 reads YFSETQ. The chain's CDR3 is CASSLRSSLTSTTYEQYF. The DNA of the CDR3 is TGCGCCAGCAGCTTGAGATCTTCACTGACTAGCACAACCTACGAGCAGTACTTC.

The chain links TRBV2 to TRBJ1-3; D is uncertain. Trimming stripped 7 bases from V and 0 bases from J, with 13 bases between. The CDR3 has 15 residues. CDR1 and CDR2 from the germline V gene are SNHLY and FYNNEI. The chain's CDR3 is CASNLAWSSGNTIYF. CDR3 nucleotide sequence: TGTGCCAGCAATTTAGCATGGTCCTCTGGAAACACCATATATTTT.

The chain recombines TRBV3-1 (or the pseudogene TRBV3-2) with TRBJ2-3; TRBD1 agrees at 11 bases. CDR3 length: 16 amino acids. Germline V lookup: CDR1 LGHDT, CDR2 YNNKEL (reference sequence). Trimming cost V 3 bases and J 4 bases; bases outside gene matches: 6. The CDR3 loop reads CASSHLPGQGADTQYF. Written as DNA, the CDR3 is TGTGCCAGCAGCCACTTACCGGGACAGGGGGCAGATACGCAGTATTTT.

The chain couples TRBV19 to TRBJ2-3, with TRBD2 matching 15 bases. Looked up from germline, CDR1 is LNHDA and CDR2 is SQIVND (reference sequence). The V segment lost 3 bases and the J segment 12 bases; nucleotides outside the gene matches: 13. The CDR3 runs 17 residues. The CDR3 bases are TGTGCCAGTAGTATCCCCGGACTAGCGGGGGGGATAGGCGTACAGTATTTT. It specifies CASSIPGLAGGIGVQYF.

The rearrangement links TRBV3-1 (or the pseudogene TRBV3-2) to TRBJ1-5; D is perhaps TRBD1 (5 bases). V lost 1 base and J lost 5, with 9 bases in between. In germline, CDR1 is LGHDT, CDR2 YNNKEL (reference sequence). The CDR3 loop spans 14 amino acids. CDR3 loop: CASSQGGGDQPQHF. The CDR3 DNA follows: TGTGCCAGCAGCCAAGGGGGGGGAGATCAGCCCCAGCATTTT.

The chain employs TRBV10-3 and TRBJ2-5; unclear D gene. This CDR3 has 9 amino acids. With 11 bases removed from V and 4 bases from J, the gap between germline ends came to 5 bases. Looked up from germline, CDR1 is ENHRY and CDR2 is SYGVKD. The CDR3 is CAERETQYF. The DNA of the CDR3 is TGTGCCGAGCGAGAGACCCAGTACTTC.

The rearrangement uses TRBV5-8 and TRBJ1-4, with D possibly TRBD1 on 6 matching bases. CDR1 is SGHTS, CDR2 YDEGEE, per germline. V gave up 0 bases and J gave up 3 bases, with 12 bases separating them. This CDR3 contains 16 residues. Written as DNA, the CDR3 is TGTGCCAGCAGCTTGGACTGGGGGCGGGCTAATGAAAAACTGTTTTTT. This codes for CASSLDWGRANEKLFF.